A selection of T cell receptor beta chains follows, all from one sample in a study of T cell changes during pregnancy in multiple sclerosis. Measured with immunoSEQ multiplex PCR; TCRdb has only the in-frame clones, and not every one. The sample has tens of thousands of clones; 85% to 95% are singletons. The material was peripheral blood, obtained in the first trimester of pregnancy. The receptors stem from a female donor with multiple sclerosis, enrolled in a pregnancy study. Each CDR3 is given with its conserved first and last residue. D genes are given only for firm matches. The size of a clone is reported for some rows only, either as once, few or many, or as a class for expanded clones.

cdr3_aa,cdr3_nt,clone_size,d_call,v_call,j_call
CASSSGEETQYF,TGCGCCAGCAGCTCGGGGGAAGAGACCCAGTACTTC,-,-,TRBV5-1,TRBJ2-5
CASSVVGTVRAFF,TGTGCCAGCAGCGTAGTCGGAACAGTGCGAGCTTTCTTT,-,-,TRBV9,TRBJ1-1
CASSDDGWYF,TGTGCCAGTTCGGATGACGGGTGGTATTTT,-,-,TRBV19,TRBJ1-5
CASSPISGGRTEAFF,TGTGCCAGCTCACCAATAAGCGGGGGACGCACTGAAGCTTTCTTT,-,-,TRBV18,TRBJ1-1
CASSLRGAAGPTDTQYF,TGTGCCAGCAGCCTGCGGGGGGCAGCGGGCCCCACAGATACGCAGTATTTT,-,TRBD2,TRBV5-6,TRBJ2-3
CASPCPVAPLTDTQYF,TGTGCCAGCCCTTGTCCCGTAGCGCCCCTCACAGATACGCAGTATTTT,-,-,TRBV25-1,TRBJ2-3
CASSLETAYEQYF,TGTGCCAGCAGCTTAGAGACAGCCTACGAGCAGTACTTC,once,-,TRBV7-2,TRBJ2-7
CASSLLSSYEQYF,TGCGCCAGCAGCTTGCTCAGCTCCTACGAGCAGTACTTC,-,-,TRBV5-1,TRBJ2-7
CASSPRETGRLDEQFF,TGTGCCAGCTCACCACGCGAGACAGGGAGGTTGGATGAGCAGTTCTTC,-,-,TRBV18,TRBJ2-1
CASSLTGQGPYEQYF,TGTGCCAGCAGCCTAACCGGACAGGGACCCTACGAGCAGTACTTC,-,TRBD1,TRBV5-6,TRBJ2-7
CASSLMGAPPYEKLFF,TGTGCCAGCAGCTTAATGGGGGCTCCGCCGTATGAAAAACTGTTTTTT,-,-,TRBV11-2,TRBJ1-4
CASSLRLASTDTQYF,TGTGCCAGCAGCTTACGTCTGGCTAGCACAGATACGCAGTATTTT,once,-,TRBV7-3,TRBJ2-3
CASSSARHLNYEQYF,TGTGCCAGCAGCTCCGCGCGGCACTTGAACTACGAGCAGTACTTC,-,-,TRBV7-2,TRBJ2-7